The clone carrying this TCR beta chain has just a few counts. Its antigen remains unidentified. The data stem from a study of beta chain features in type 1 diabetes. Background on the study: Regarding age, gender and cell yields, patients proved similar to healthy donors. Examination covered approximately 100 million sorted cells spanning all samples.

General study points: TCRB repertoires of naive, central memory and Treg cells appeared more similar among patients than among healthy donors. People with Type 1 diabetes carried modestly yet significantly shorter TCRB CDR3s in all four CD4+ subsets.

The ends lost 5 bases at V and 5 bases at J; junction bases unmatched: 5. This CDR3 is 13 amino acids long. The V gene's germline CDR1 is MNHEY and CDR2 SVGAGI. Sorted populations all had greater than 95% purity. Expressed TCRB transcripts were sequenced after all isolated RNA was converted to cDNA. Clones were sequenced by immunoSEQ multiplex PCR, and TCRdb holds only the in-frame ones, with some missing. The sample contains more than 300,000 clones, roughly 13% of which appear only once. V is TRBV6-5 and J is TRBJ1-2; 7 bases fit TRBD1. The clonotype originates from a woman aged 18-29 years with type 1 diabetes. Sequencing was done on a sample of naive CD4+ T cells from blood. The CDR3 sequence: CASSGTASYGYTF. The CDR3 nucleotides are TGTGCCAGCAGTGGGACAGCCAGTTATGGCTACACCTTC.